This paragraph covers one TCR beta chain sequence. Its antigen is currently not known. There are no base qualities to consult, and no much larger clone falls within one base. CDR1 SNHLY and CDR2 FYNNEI are derived from the germline V gene. The germline ends are 13 bases apart after V is trimmed by 3 bases and J by 8 bases. The CDR3 holds 13 amino acids from the cysteine to the phenylalanine. Just CDR3 DNA is preserved here, 39 bases in frame from base 1. The entry originates in a study of blood T cell repertoires in COVID-19 (dated by TCRdb to 2020 to 2022). In the study overall: Samples from collaborators originated in the United States, Italy and Spain and spanned both the acute and convalescent phases of COVID-19. The material from the prospective study consisted of cDNA or gDNA derived from T cells, B-cell-depleted T cells, or PBMCs. Deeply sampled blood TCRbeta repertoires from subjects exposed to, actively infected with, or recovered from COVID-19 were included in the dataset. A freely available public database, intended as a resource for researchers studying the immune response to SARS-CoV-2, is where the repertoires were released. The samples were drawn from the first 160 participants of the ongoing ImmuneRACE study and from under 1,500 subjects provided by 6 global collaborators. A de-identified subject ID, COVID-19 status, age in years and sex were almost always included in the sample metadata. Where available, HLA class I and class II types were obtained from metadata supplied by the sample provider rather than from assay-based typing. Summary of the overall study and its limitations: The quantity of clinical and demographic metadata differed by source and by participant and was supplied without curation.

Samples from volunteer blood donors who had recovered from COVID-19 were contributed by a second Seattle source. The collaborating institutions used their own protocols to collect whole blood in K2EDTA tubes. Collaborator samples were shipped for TCRbeta analysis as frozen whole blood, isolated PBMCs, or DNA extracted from either sample type. TCRbeta CDR3 regions were amplified from genomic DNA using the immunoSEQ Assay, a bias-controlled multiplex PCR. On the authors' methods: The number of nucleated cells in each sample was estimated from the amplification of reference gene primers within the assay. To quantify the absolute abundance of each unique TCRbeta CDR3 rearrangement, sequence reads were collapsed and filtered. For each sample, productive Simpson clonality was calculated by taking the square root of Simpson's diversity index across productive rearrangements. Sourced from immuneACCESS, this table was stored by TCRdb with only in-frame sequences that have V and J called. A share of the clones is absent; for the studies checked, an unresolved V gene accounts for under half, and the remainder has no known explanation. The DNA was the basis for D and trimming; V, J and clone size are from that table. This sample lists 210,000 or so clones; approximately 91% were detected once. The top ten hold around 5.9% of the sample.

This TCR came from a woman between 40 and 50 years old who had recovered from COVID-19. The specimen sequenced was peripheral blood. The chain was built from TRBV2 and TRBJ1-2, with a weak D call of TRBD1 (5 bases match). The DNA is TGTGCCAGCAGTGAGGGGCAGCGATGGGGCTACACCTTC. It encodes CASSEGQRWGYTF.